This T cell receptor beta chain was identified during a study of blood T cell repertoires in COVID-19. The CDR3 loop spans 15 amino acids. The germline CDR1 and CDR2 sequences are LNHDA and SQIVND (reference sequence). V dropped 6 bases and J dropped 2; count of bases not matched to a gene: 9. The assay was immunoSEQ multiplex PCR, and TCRdb's table has in-frame clones only and misses some. The repertoire holds about 160,000 clones, 85% to 90% seen once, with 6.6% in the top ten. This sequence originates from a woman aged 45 to 65 who had recovered from COVID-19. The specimen sequenced was PBMCs or T cells enriched from blood (not recorded which). This chain uses TRBV19 with TRBJ2-7; 8 nucleotides line up with TRBD1. The CDR3 spells CASSSLRTGTYEQYF. The CDR3 DNA sequence: TGTGCCAGTAGCTCTCTAAGGACAGGGACCTACGAGCAGTACTTC. The full variable domain, in which reference TRBV19 and TRBJ2-7 provide the parts outside the CDR3, is DGGITQSPKYLFRKEGQNVTLSCEQNLNHDAMYWYRQDPGQGLRLIYYSQIVNDFQKGDIAEGYSVSREKKESFPLTVTSAQKNPTAFYLCASSSLRTGTYEQYFGPGTRLTVT.